The next 11 T cell receptor beta chains were all read from a single sample in a study of blood T cell repertoires in COVID-19 (dated by TCRdb to 2020 to 2021). Library preparation used the immunoSEQ multiplex PCR assay. This immuneACCESS table, as held by TCRdb, lists in-frame sequences with V and J called but not all clones. Of the missing ones, under half trace to an unresolved V gene in checked studies; the others have no known cause. The sample includes 200,000 to 250,000 clones, with roughly 88% observed a single time. In total, the top ten clones hold about 9.7% of the sample. Source material: peripheral blood. Every receptor here comes from a man in his fifties with active or convalescent COVID-19.

This clone was seen only a few times. This chain links TRBV28 with TRBJ2-7; 11 positions match TRBD2. Unmatched junction bases numbered 31, after V lost 4 bases and J lost 2 bases. The germline V gene encodes CDR1 MDHEN and CDR2 SYDVKM. This CDR3 is 24 amino acids long. The CDR3 reads CASSSPGPTGTGRASGRPAYEQYF. The CDR3 bases are TGTGCCAGCAGTTCACCCGGGCCCACCGGGACAGGGCGGGCTAGCGGGAGGCCCGCCTACGAGCAGTACTTC.

The chain carries TRBV28 and TRBJ2-1, with D unresolved. The germline CDR1 and CDR2 sequences are MDHEN and SYDVKM. The CDR3 has 15 amino acids. V lost 2 bases and J 7 bases, leaving 15 bases between the germline ends. CDR3 in amino acids: CASSLLQLVGNEQFF. DNA for the CDR3: TGTGCCAGCAGTTTACTCCAGCTAGTTGGGAATGAGCAGTTCTTC. Variable domain in full (rest from reference TRBV28 and TRBJ2-1): DVKVTQSSRYLVKRTGEKVFLECVQDMDHENMFWYRQDPGLGLRLIYFSYDVKMKEKGDIPEGYSVSREKKERFSLILESASTNQTSMYLCASSLLQLVGNEQFFGPGTRLTVL.

This clone showed up just once. The chain has TRBV4-1 and TRBJ2-5; D gene unclear. The germline V and J ends were trimmed by 0 bases and 1 base, with 3 bases remaining between them. This CDR3 has 13 residues. Per germline, CDR1 MGHRA and CDR2 YSYEKL. The CDR3 protein is CASSQDSQETQYF. CDR3 sequence (DNA): TGCGCCAGCAGCCAAGACAGCCAAGAGACCCAGTACTTC.

The rearrangement joins TRBV28 to TRBJ2-2; TRBD2 might be the D (7 bases). Trimming took 3 bases from V and 4 from J, leaving 12 bases between them. The length of the CDR3 is 15 residues. Germline assignment: CDR1 MDHEN and CDR2 SYDVKM. CDR3 sequence: CASSFGGGVTGELFF. The CDR3 bases are TGTGCCAGCAGTTTTGGAGGGGGGGTCACCGGGGAGCTGTTTTTT. The full variable domain, its missing parts supplied by reference TRBV28 and TRBJ2-2, is DVKVTQSSRYLVKRTGEKVFLECVQDMDHENMFWYRQDPGLGLRLIYFSYDVKMKEKGDIPEGYSVSREKKERFSLILESASTNQTSMYLCASSFGGGVTGELFFGEGSRLTVL.

This clone appeared a single time. The chain carries TRBV6-6 and TRBJ1-5; 7 bases match TRBD1. The germline gives CDR1 MNHNY, CDR2 SVGAGI (reference sequence). CDR3 length: 14 amino acids. Trimming removed 5 bases from V and 3 bases from J; junction bases left unmatched: 4. The CDR3 nucleotides are TGTGCCAGCAGTACCACAGGGGACAATCAGCCCCAGCATTTT. As protein: CASSTTGDNQPQHF.

This clone was seen only a few times. This chain links TRBV4-1 with TRBJ2-7; TRBD2 matches 7 bases. The CDR3 has 16 amino acids. With V trimmed by 1 base and J by 2 bases, 8 bases remained unmatched. CDR1 and CDR2 from the germline V gene are MGHRA and YSYEKL. CDR3 nucleotides: TGCGCCAGCAGCCAAGCAGGAAGCGGGAAACCCTACGAGCAGTACTTC. Amino acid sequence: CASSQAGSGKPYEQYF.

V is TRBV15 and J is TRBJ2-1, with 8 bases matching TRBD2. The V and J ends lost 0 bases and 5 bases, in that order; junction bases with no gene match: 12. Per the germline V gene, CDR1 is LNHNV and CDR2 is YYDKDF (reference sequence). This CDR3 has 18 residues. The CDR3 region has the DNA TGTGCCACCAGCAGAGAGGGGGCAGGGCTAGCGGGTGACAATGAGCAGTTCTTC. Translating it yields CATSREGAGLAGDNEQFF.

This rearrangement joins TRBV7-3 to TRBJ2-2; 7 nucleotides line up with TRBD2. Germline CDR1 SGHTA, CDR2 FQGTGA. This CDR3 region has 14 residues. Trimming at V came to 3 bases and at J to 4 bases, leaving 2 bases not matched to a gene. For the CDR3, the DNA is TGTGCCAGCAGCTTGGGGAGGGGCACCGGGGAGCTGTTTTTT. Translating gives CASSLGRGTGELFF.

This clone was detected a few times. CDR3 bases: TGTGCCACCAGCAGAGACAGGGTAGGGCAAGAGACCCAGTACTTC. Translated: CATSRDRVGQETQYF. The chain links TRBV15 to TRBJ2-5, with D possibly matching TRBD1 (5 bases). Trimming took 0 bases from V and 2 from J, leaving 10 bases between them. This CDR3 has 15 residues. The germline CDR1 and CDR2 sequences are LNHNV and YYDKDF (reference sequence).

This chain connects TRBV7-8 to TRBJ2-1; D is perhaps TRBD2 (5 bases). Between the trimmed V and J ends, which lost 5 bases and 7 bases, there was a span of 18 bases. CDR1 and CDR2 from the germline V gene are SGHVS and FQNEAQ. The CDR3 loop spans 15 amino acids. The CDR3 DNA reads as TGTGCCAGCAGCACTACTCGGTCGGGGTTAAATGAGCAGTTCTTC. Its protein is CASSTTRSGLNEQFF.

This clone was observed a few times. At the DNA level, this CDR3 is encoded by other sequences in the same sample as well. The DNA for the CDR3 is TGTGCCAGCAGCTTAACAGGCGGATTCTACAATGAGCAGTTCTTC. Residues: CASSLTGGFYNEQFF. V and J are TRBV7-3 and TRBJ2-1; D is undetermined. CDR1 is SGHTA, CDR2 FQGTGA, per germline. V lost 0 bases to trimming and J lost 3 bases, with 9 bases between them. This CDR3 contains 15 residues.